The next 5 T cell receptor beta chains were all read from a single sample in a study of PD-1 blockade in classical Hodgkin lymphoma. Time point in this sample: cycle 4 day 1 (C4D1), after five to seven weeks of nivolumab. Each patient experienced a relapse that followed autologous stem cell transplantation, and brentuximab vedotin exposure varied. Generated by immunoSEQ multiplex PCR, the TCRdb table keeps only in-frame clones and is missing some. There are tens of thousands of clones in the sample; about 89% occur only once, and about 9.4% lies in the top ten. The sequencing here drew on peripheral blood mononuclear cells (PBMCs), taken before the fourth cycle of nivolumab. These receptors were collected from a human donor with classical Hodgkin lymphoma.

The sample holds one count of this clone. DNA of the CDR3: TGCAGCGTTGCCTCCCCGACAGTTTACAATGAGCAGTTCTTC. Amino acids: CSVASPTVYNEQFF. The rearrangement links TRBV29-1 to TRBJ2-1; possible D gene TRBD1, 5 bases. The CDR3 totals 14 residues. Per the germline V gene, CDR1 is SQVTM and CDR2 is ANQGSEA. The V end was cut by 4 bases, the J end by 4 bases, with 14 bases between.

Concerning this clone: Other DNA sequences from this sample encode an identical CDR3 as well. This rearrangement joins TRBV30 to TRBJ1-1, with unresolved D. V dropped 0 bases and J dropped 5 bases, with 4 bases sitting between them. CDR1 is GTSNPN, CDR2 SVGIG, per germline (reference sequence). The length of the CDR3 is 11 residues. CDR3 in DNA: TGTGCCTGGAGTGTTGGGACTGAAGCTTTCTTT. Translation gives CAWSVGTEAFF. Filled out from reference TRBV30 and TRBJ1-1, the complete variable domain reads SQTIHQWPATLVQPVGSPLSLECTVEGTSNPNLYWYRQAAGRGLQLLFYSVGIGQISSEVPQNLSASRPQDRQFILSSKKLLLSDSGFYLCAWSVGTEAFFGQGTRLTVV.

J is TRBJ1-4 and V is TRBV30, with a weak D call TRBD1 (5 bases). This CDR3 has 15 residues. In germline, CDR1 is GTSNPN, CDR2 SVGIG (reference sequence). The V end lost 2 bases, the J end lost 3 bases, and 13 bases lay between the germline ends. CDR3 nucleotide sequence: TGTGCCTGGAGTATAATGGGGGGGGCTAATGAAAAACTGTTTTTT. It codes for CAWSIMGGANEKLFF.

In nucleotides, the CDR3 is TGTGCCAGCAGCTTGATGGGCTACGAGCAGTACTTC. Residues: CASSLMGYEQYF. The chain uses TRBV5-6 and TRBJ2-7; the D is unclear. Trimming cost V 1 base and J 3 bases, with 5 bases left between them. Germline loops: CDR1 SGHDT, CDR2 YYEEEE. The length of the CDR3 is 12 residues.

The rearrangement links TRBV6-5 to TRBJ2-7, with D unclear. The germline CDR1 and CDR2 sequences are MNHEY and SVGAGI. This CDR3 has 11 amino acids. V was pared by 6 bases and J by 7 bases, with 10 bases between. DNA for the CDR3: TGTGCCAGCAGGACGATTGGGGAGCAGTACTTC. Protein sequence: CASRTIGEQYF.